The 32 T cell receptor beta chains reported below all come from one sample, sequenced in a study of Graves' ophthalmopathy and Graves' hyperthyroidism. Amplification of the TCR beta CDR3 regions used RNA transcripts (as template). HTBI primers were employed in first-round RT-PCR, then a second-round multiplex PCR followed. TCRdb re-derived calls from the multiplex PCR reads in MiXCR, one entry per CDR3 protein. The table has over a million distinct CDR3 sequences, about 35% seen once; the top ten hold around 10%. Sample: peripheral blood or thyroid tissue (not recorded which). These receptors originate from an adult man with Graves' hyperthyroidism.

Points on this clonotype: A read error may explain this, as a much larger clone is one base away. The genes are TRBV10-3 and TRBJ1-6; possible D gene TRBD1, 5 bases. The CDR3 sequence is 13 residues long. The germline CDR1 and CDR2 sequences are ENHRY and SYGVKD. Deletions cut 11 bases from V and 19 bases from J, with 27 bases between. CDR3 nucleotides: TGTGCCGGCACCGACATCCGAGACAGCCCAGGTCACTTT. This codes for CAGTDIRDSPGHF.

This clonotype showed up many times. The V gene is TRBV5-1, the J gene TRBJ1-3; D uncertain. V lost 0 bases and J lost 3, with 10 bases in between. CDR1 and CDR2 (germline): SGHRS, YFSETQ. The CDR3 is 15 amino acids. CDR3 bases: TGCGCCAGCAGCTTGGTTCCGGCCAGTGGAAACACCATATATTTT. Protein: CASSLVPASGNTIYF. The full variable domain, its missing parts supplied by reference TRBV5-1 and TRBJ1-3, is KAGVTQTPRYLIKTRGQQVTLSCSPISGHRSVSWYQQTPGQGLQFLFEYFSETQRNKGNFPGRFSGRQFSNSRSEMNVSTLELGDSALYLCASSLVPASGNTIYFGEGSWLTVV.

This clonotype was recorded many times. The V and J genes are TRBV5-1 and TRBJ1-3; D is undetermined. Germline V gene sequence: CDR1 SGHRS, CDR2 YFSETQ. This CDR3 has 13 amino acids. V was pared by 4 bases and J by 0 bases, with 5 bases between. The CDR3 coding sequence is TGCGCCAGCAGCGAGGACTCTGGAAACACCATATATTTT. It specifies CASSEDSGNTIYF.

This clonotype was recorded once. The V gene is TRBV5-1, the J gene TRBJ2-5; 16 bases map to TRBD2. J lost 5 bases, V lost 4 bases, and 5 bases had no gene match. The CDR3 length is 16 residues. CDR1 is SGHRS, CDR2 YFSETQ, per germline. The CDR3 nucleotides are TGCGCCAGCAGCGGGACTAGCGGGGGGGACTGGGAGACCCAGTACTTC. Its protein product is CASSGTSGGDWETQYF.

CDR3 residues: CASSLGEFEAFF. Written as DNA, the CDR3 is TGTGCCAGCAGTTTAGGAGAATTTGAAGCTTTCTTT. The chain links TRBV12-3 or TRBV12-4 to TRBJ1-1, with D uncertain. This CDR3 has 12 residues. Trimming took 1 base from V and 7 from J, leaving 7 bases between them.

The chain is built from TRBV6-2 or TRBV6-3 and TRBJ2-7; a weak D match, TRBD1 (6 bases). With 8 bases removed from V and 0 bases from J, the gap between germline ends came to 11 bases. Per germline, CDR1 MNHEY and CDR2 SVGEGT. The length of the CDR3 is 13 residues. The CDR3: CASGDTNSYEQYF. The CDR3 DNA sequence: TGTGCCAGCGGGGACACCAACTCCTACGAGCAGTACTTC.

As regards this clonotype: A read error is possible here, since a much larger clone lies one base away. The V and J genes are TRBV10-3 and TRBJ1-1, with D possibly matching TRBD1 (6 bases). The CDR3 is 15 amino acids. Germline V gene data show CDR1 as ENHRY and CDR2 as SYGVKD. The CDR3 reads CAVSEASTGNTEAFF. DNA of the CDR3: TGTGCCGTCAGTGAGGCCTCGACAGGGAACACTGAAGCTTTCTTT.

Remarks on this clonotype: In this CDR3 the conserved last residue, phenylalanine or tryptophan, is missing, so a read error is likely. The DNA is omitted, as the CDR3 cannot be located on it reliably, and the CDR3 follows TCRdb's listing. CDR3 residues: CASSLVVRSL. The rearrangement joins TRBV7-8 to TRBJ1-6. Germline V gene sequence: CDR1 SGHVS, CDR2 FQNEAQ. The CDR3 numbers 10 amino acids, ends counted.

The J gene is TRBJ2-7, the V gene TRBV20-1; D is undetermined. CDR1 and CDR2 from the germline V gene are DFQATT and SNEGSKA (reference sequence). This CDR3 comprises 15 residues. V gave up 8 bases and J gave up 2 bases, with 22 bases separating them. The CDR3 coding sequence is TGCAGTTCCTCCGATTATAGGATAACCACCTACGAGCAGTACTTC. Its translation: CSSSDYRITTYEQYF.

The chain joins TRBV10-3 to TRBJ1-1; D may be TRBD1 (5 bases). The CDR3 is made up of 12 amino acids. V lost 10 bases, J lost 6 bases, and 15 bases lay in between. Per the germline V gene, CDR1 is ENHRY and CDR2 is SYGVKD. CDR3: CATSGGTAEAFF. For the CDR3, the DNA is TGTGCCACCTCTGGCGGGACCGCTGAAGCTTTCTTT.

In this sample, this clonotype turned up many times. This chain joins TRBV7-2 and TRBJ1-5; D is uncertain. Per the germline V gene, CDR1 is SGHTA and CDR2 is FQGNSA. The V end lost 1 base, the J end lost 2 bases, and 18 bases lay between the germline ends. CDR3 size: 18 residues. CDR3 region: CASSLGFGVGSGNQPQHF. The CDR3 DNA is TGTGCCAGCAGCTTAGGGTTTGGGGTCGGGAGTGGCAATCAGCCCCAGCATTTT.

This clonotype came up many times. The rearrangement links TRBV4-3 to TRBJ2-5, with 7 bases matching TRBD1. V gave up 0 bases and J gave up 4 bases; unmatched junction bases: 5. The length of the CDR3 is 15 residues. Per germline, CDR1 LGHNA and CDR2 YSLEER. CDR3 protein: CASSQDGAGGETQYF. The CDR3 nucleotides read TGCGCCAGCAGCCAAGATGGAGCAGGGGGAGAGACCCAGTACTTC.

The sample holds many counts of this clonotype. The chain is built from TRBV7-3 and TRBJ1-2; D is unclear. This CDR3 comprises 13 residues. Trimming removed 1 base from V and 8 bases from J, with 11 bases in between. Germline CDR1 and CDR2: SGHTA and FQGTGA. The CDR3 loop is CASSLKGRMGYTF. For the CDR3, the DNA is TGTGCCAGCAGCTTAAAAGGCAGAATGGGCTACACCTTC.

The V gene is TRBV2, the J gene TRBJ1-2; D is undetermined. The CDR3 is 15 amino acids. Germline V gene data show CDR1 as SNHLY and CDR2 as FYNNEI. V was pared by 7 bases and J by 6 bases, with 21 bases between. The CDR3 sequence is CASTKDGWGGDGYTF. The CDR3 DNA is TGTGCCAGCACTAAGGACGGATGGGGAGGAGATGGCTACACCTTC. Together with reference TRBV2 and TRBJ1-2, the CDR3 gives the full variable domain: EPEVTQTPSHQVTQMGQEVILRCVPISNHLYFYWYRQILGQKVEFLVSFYNNEISEKSEIFDDQFSVERPDGSNFTLKIRSTKLEDSAMYFCASTKDGWGGDGYTFGSGTRLTVV.

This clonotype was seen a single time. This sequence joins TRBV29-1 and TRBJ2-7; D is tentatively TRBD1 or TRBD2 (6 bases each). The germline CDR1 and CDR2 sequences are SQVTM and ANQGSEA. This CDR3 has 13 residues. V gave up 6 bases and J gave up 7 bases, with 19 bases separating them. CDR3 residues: CSVRRTGADEQYF. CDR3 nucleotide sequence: TGCAGCGTACGTCGAACGGGGGCGGATGAGCAGTACTTC.

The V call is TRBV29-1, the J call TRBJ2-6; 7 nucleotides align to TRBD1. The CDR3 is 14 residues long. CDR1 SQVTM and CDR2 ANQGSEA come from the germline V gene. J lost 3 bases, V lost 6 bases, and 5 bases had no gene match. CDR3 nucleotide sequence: TGCAGCGTGGGCACAGGGGATGGGGCCAACGTCCTGACTTTC. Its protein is CSVGTGDGANVLTF.

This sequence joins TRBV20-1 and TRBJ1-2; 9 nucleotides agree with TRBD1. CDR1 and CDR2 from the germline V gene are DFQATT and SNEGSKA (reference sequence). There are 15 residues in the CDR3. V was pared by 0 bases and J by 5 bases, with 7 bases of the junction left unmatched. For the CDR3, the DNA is TGCAGTGCTAGAGACCCACAGGGGGCGGTATATGGCTACACCTTC. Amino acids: CSARDPQGAVYGYTF.

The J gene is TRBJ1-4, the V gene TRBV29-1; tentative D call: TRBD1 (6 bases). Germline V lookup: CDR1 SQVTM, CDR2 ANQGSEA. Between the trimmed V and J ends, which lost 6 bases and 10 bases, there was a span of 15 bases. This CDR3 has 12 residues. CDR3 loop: CSVVVFRGKLFF. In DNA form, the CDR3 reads TGCAGCGTCGTTGTATTCAGGGGAAAACTGTTTTTT.

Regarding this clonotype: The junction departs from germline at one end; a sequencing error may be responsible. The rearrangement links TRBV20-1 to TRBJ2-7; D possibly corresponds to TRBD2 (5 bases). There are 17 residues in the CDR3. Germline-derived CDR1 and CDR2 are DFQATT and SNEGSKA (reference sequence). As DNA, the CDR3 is TGCAGTGCTAGAGATCCGGGGAACTCCCCACGCTCCTACGAGCAATACTTC. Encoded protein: CSARDPGNSPRSYEQYF.

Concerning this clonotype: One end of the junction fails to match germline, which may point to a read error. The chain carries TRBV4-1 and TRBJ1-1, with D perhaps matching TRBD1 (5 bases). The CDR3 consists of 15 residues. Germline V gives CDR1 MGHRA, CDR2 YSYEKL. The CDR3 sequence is CASSQEGQKNTEAFF. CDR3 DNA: TGCGCCAGCAGCCAAGAGGGGCAGAAAAACACTGAAGCCTTCTTT.

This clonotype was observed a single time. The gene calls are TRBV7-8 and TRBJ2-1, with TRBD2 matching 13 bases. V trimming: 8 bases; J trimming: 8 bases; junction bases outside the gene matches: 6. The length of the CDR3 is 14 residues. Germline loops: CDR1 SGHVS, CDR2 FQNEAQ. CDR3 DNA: TGTGCCAGCTCCGGGACTAGCGGGACCCATGAGCAGTTCTTC. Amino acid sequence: CASSGTSGTHEQFF.

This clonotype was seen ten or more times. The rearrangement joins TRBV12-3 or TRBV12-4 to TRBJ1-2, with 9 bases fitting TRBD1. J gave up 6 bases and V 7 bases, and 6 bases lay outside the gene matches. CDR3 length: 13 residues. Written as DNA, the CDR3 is TGTGCCAGCACCGAATGGACAGGGGATGGCTACACCTTC. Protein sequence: CASTEWTGDGYTF.

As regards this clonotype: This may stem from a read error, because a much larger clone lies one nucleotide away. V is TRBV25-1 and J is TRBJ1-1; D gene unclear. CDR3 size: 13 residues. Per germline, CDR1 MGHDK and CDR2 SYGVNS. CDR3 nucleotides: TGTACCAGCAGCGCCGATGGGGAGACTGAAGCTTTCTTT. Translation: CTSSADGETEAFF.

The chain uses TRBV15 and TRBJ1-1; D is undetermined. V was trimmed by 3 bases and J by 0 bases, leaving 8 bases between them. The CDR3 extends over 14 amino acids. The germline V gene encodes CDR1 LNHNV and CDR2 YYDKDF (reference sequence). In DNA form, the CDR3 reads TGTGCCACCAGCAGGAGTAAAGTGAACACTGAAGCTTTCTTT. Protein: CATSRSKVNTEAFF.

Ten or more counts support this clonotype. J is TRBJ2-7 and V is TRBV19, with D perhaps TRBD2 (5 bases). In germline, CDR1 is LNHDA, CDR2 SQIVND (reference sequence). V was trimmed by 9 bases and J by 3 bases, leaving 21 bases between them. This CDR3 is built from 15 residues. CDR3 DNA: TGTGCCAGCCAGAGAGGGATTGGCGGAAGCTACGAGCAGTACTTC. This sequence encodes CASQRGIGGSYEQYF. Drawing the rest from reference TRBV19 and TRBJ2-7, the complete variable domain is DGGITQSPKYLFRKEGQNVTLSCEQNLNHDAMYWYRQDPGQGLRLIYYSQIVNDFQKGDIAEGYSVSREKKESFPLTVTSAQKNPTAFYLCASQRGIGGSYEQYFGPGTRLTVT.

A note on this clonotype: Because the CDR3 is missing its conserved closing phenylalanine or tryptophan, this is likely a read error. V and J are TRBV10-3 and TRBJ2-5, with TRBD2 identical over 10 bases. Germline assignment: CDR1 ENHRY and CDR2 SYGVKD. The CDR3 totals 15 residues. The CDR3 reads CASSLASGGQETQYL. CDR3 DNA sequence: TGTGCCAGCAGTTTGGCTAGCGGGGGCCAAGAGACCCAGTACCTC.

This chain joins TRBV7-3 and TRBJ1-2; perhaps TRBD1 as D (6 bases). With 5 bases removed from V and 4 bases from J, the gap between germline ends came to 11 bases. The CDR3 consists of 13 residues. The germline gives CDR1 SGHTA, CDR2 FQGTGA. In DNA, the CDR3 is TGTGCCAGCAGCCCGGCGACAGGCTATGGCTACACCTTC. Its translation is CASSPATGYGYTF.

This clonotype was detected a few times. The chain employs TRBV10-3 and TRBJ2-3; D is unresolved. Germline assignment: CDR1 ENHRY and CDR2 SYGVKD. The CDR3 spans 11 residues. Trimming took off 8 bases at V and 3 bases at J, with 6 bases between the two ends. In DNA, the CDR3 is TGTGCCATCGGGGTGACAGATACGCAGTATTTT. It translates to CAIGVTDTQYF.

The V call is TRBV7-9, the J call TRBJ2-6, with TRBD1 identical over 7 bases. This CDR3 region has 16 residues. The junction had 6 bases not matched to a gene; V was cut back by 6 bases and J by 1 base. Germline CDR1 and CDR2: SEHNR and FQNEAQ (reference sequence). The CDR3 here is CASRHRQGSGANVLTF. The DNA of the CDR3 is TGTGCCAGCAGACACCGACAGGGATCTGGGGCCAACGTCCTGACTTTC.

CDR3 bases: TGTGCCAGCAGTCCAACACAGGGGGCACTCCTCAATCAGCCCCAGCATTTT. Translating it yields CASSPTQGALLNQPQHF. This chain links TRBV27 with TRBJ1-5; 9 bases map to TRBD1. J gave up 3 bases and V 5 bases, and 11 bases lay outside the gene matches. The CDR3 totals 17 residues. In germline, CDR1 is MNHEY, CDR2 SMNVEV (reference sequence).

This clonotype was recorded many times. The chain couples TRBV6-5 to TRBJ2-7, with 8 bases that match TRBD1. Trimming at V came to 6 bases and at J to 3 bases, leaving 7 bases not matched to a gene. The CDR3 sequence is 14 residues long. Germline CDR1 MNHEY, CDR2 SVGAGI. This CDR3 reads CASRRDRKIYEQYF. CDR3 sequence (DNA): TGTGCCAGCAGAAGGGACAGGAAAATCTACGAGCAGTACTTC.

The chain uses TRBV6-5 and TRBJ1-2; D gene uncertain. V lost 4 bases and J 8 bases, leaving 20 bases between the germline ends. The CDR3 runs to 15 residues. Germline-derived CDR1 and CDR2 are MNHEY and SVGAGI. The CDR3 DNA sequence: TGTGCCAGCAGTTCACCCACGATGGGTCCGAGGGGCTACACCTTC. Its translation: CASSSPTMGPRGYTF.